One TCR beta chain is described in this entry. This sample was included in a study of blood T cell repertoires in COVID-19. Turning to the study itself: PBMCs, B-cell-depleted T cells, or T cells provided the cDNA or gDNA that made up the material.

CDR1 LGHDT and CDR2 YNNKEL come from the germline V gene (reference sequence). V shed 2 bases and J shed 2 bases, with 9 bases lying between them. The CDR3 covers 14 residues. Using immunoSEQ multiplex PCR, the repertoire was profiled, and TCRdb retains in-frame clones only, with some absent. The sample carries 250,000 or so clones, 89% recorded once. Source material: peripheral blood. The rearrangement joins TRBV3-1 (or the pseudogene TRBV3-2) to TRBJ1-1; no definite D call. This receptor was taken from a middle-aged woman who had recovered from COVID-19. CDR3 residues: CASSQIHQNTEAFF. For the CDR3, the DNA is TGTGCCAGCAGCCAAATACACCAAAACACTGAAGCTTTCTTT.